The present entry profiles one TCR beta chain with its context. This CDR3 is 15 amino acids long. From germline, CDR1 is DFQATT and CDR2 SNEGSKA (reference sequence). These data belong to a study of T cells expressing NK-cell markers. About the study: Each TCR beta repertoire originated in sorted T cells that were CD3+CD56+NKG2C+, CD3+CD56+NKG2C- or CD3+CD56-NKG2C+.

No DNA is given; TCRdb re-called the 5' RACE reads and lists each CDR3 protein once. In all, the sample yields 250,000 to 300,000 distinct CDR3 sequences. The sample taken for sequencing was blood T cells: a sorted CD56 or NKG2C T cell subset, CD4+ or CD8+ T cells, or bulk PBMC T cells (not recorded which). This receptor was obtained from a woman aged 18-69 years in good health. The chain couples TRBV20-1 to TRBJ1-5; the TCRdb call, TRBD1, lacks DNA for checking. The CDR3 here is CSAPMGAGGNQPQHF.